This T cell receptor beta chain stems from a study of blood T cell repertoires in COVID-19. Overall study: There were acute and convalescent COVID-19 samples, and they came from the United States, Italy and Spain.

CDR1 SGHRS and CDR2 YFSETQ come from the germline V gene. V lost 0 bases, J lost 4 bases, and 13 bases lay in between. This CDR3 contains 16 residues. TCRdb's copy holds only in-frame clones and misses some; the assay was immunoSEQ multiplex PCR. The sample consists of over 200,000 clones, around 91% of them appearing once. The sequence was collected from a woman aged 40 to 55 with acute or convalescent COVID-19. The sample taken for sequencing was peripheral blood. The gene calls are TRBV5-1 and TRBJ1-4, with D perhaps TRBD1 (5 bases). CDR3 sequence reads: CASSLASGAVNEKLFF. Here the CDR3 DNA reads TGCGCCAGCAGCTTGGCCAGCGGGGCCGTTAATGAAAAACTGTTTTTT. The whole variable domain, remainder taken from reference TRBV5-1 and TRBJ1-4, is KAGVTQTPRYLIKTRGQQVTLSCSPISGHRSVSWYQQTPGQGLQFLFEYFSETQRNKGNFPGRFSGRQFSNSRSEMNVSTLELGDSALYLCASSLASGAVNEKLFFGSGTQLSVL.